The sample holds a few counts of the clone carrying this TCR beta chain. Its antigen is unknown. This specimen comes from a study of CD4+ T cells in melanoma. Findings and limits, study-wide: A reported correlation linked neoantigen-specific CD4+ T cells to CD8+, macrophage and B cell function.

From germline, CDR1 is MNHEY and CDR2 SMNVEV (reference sequence). V trimming: 6 bases; J trimming: 3 bases; junction bases outside the gene matches: 8. The CDR3 sequence is 18 residues long. Method: immunoSEQ multiplex PCR; TCRdb's copy keeps in-frame clones and lacks some. Here the sample spans around 100,000 clones, 92% being singletons. The rearrangement links TRBV27 to TRBJ2-6; 13 nucleotides align to TRBD2. The clonotype was recovered from a human donor with melanoma. The sequenced sample was peripheral blood. For the CDR3, the DNA is TGTGCCAGCAGAGTAACTAGCGGGAGGGCCTTTGGGGCCAACGTCCTGACTTTC. Amino acids: CASRVTSGRAFGANVLTF. The variable domain in full, completed from reference TRBV27 and TRBJ2-6, reads EAQVTQNPRYLITVTGKKLTVTCSQNMNHEYMSWYRQDPGLGLRQIYYSMNVEVTDKGDVPEGYKVSRKEKRNFPLILESPSPNQTSLYFCASRVTSGRAFGANVLTFGAGSRLTVL.